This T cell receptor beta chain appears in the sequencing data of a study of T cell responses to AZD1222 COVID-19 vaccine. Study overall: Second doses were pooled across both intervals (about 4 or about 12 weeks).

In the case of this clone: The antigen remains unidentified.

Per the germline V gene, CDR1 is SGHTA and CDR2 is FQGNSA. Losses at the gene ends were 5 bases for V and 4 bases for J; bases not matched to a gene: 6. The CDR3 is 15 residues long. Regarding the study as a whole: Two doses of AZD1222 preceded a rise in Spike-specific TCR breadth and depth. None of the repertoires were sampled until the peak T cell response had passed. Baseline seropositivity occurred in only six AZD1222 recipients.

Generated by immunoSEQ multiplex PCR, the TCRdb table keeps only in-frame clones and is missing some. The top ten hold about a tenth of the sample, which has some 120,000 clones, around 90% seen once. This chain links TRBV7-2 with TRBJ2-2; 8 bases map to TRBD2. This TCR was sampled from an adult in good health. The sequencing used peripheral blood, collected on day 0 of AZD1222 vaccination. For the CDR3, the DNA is TGTGCCAGCAGCCCTCCCGGACTAGCCACCGGGGAGCTGTTTTTT. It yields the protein CASSPPGLATGELFF.